The 21 T cell receptor beta chains below were found in one sample sequenced in a study of T cells after yellow fever vaccination. TCRdb processed the 5' RACE reads anew with MiXCR; each CDR3 protein has one entry. Here the sample spans about 220,000 distinct CDR3 sequences, about 7% being singletons. The input for sequencing was CD4+ T cells sorted from PBMCs, taken on the day of the yellow fever booster vaccination. These receptor sequences come from a man aged 25-45 years who received the YFV17D yellow fever vaccine.

This clonotype was recorded many times. This chain joins TRBV12-3 or TRBV12-4 and TRBJ2-7; 9 bases align to TRBD1. V lost 5 bases and J lost 5; bases outside the gene matches: 1. CDR3 length: 12 residues. DNA of the CDR3: TGTGCCAGCAGTACAGGGGGCAACGAGCAGTACTTC. Encoded protein: CASSTGGNEQYF.

Only one count was recorded for this clonotype. The junction shows a germline mismatch at one end, possibly a read error. This chain links TRBV27 with TRBJ1-2; the D is unclear. The CDR3 sequence is 14 residues long. Per the germline V gene, CDR1 is MNHEY and CDR2 is SMNVEV (reference sequence). DNA of the CDR3: TGTGCCAGCAGTGCCCTGTCACAGAGTTATGGCTACATCTTC. It is translated as CASSALSQSYGYIF.

The chain is built from TRBV5-1 and TRBJ2-3; D not resolved. The V end lost 2 bases, the J end lost 0 bases, and 4 bases lay between the germline ends. CDR1 SGHRS and CDR2 YFSETQ come from the germline V gene. CDR3 length: 13 residues. CDR3 DNA: TGCGCCAGCAGCTTTGACAGCACAGATACGCAGTATTTT. It encodes CASSFDSTDTQYF.

This clonotype was seen ten or more times. This chain connects TRBV20-1 to TRBJ2-7; D ambiguous. This CDR3 is 12 amino acids long. The ends were cut back, 3 bases at V and 6 bases at J, with 12 bases in the middle. Germline CDR1 DFQATT, CDR2 SNEGSKA (reference sequence). CDR3 nucleotide sequence: TGCAGTGCTAGTTTTCCCTTCGGCGAGCAGTACTTC. Its translation is CSASFPFGEQYF.

This clonotype came up many times. V is TRBV6-1 and J is TRBJ1-1; TRBD1 matches at 7 bases. V dropped 8 bases and J dropped 5; count of bases not matched to a gene: 14. This CDR3 spans 15 amino acids. CDR1 and CDR2 from the germline V gene are MNHNS and SASEGT. The CDR3 is CASGRTGADRTEAFF. The CDR3 nucleotides are TGTGCCAGCGGAAGAACAGGGGCCGATCGGACTGAAGCTTTCTTT.

Many counts were recorded for this clonotype. V and J are TRBV5-1 and TRBJ1-3; no firm D call. V was pared by 7 bases and J by 0 bases, with 11 bases between. The V gene's germline CDR1 is SGHRS and CDR2 YFSETQ. This CDR3 has 14 amino acids. The CDR3 region is CASGQGSSGNTIYF. The CDR3, as DNA: TGCGCCAGCGGGCAAGGGAGCTCTGGAAACACCATATATTTT.

The CDR3 sequence is CSAPGTSVLRYQETQYF. CDR3 DNA: TGCAGTGCCCCCGGGACTAGCGTCCTGAGGTACCAAGAGACCCAGTACTTC. This chain uses TRBV20-1 with TRBJ2-5, with 10 bases that match TRBD2. The CDR3 runs 17 residues. The V and J ends lost 6 bases and 0 bases, in that order; junction bases with no gene match: 13. CDR1 is DFQATT and CDR2 is SNEGSKA in the germline V gene (reference sequence).

This clonotype was recorded a few times. The chain uses TRBV5-4 and TRBJ2-3; TRBD1 might be the D (5 bases). V was cut by 4 bases and J by 3 bases, with 12 bases left in between. Germline CDR1 SGHNT, CDR2 YYREEE (reference sequence). The CDR3 runs to 14 residues. In DNA form, the CDR3 reads TGTGCCAGCAGCCCCGCCTCAGGGACAGATACGCAGTATTTT. As protein: CASSPASGTDTQYF.

The table lists this clonotype with a few counts. This rearrangement joins TRBV4-3 to TRBJ2-1; D tentatively fits TRBD1 or TRBD2 (6 bases each). The V end was cut by 0 bases, the J end by 9 bases, with 15 bases between. Germline loops: CDR1 LGHNA, CDR2 YSLEER. The CDR3 runs to 15 residues. CDR3 nucleotide sequence: TGCGCCAGCAGCCAAGATGGGGGGCGGTCCTCTGAGCAGTTCTTC. Amino acid sequence: CASSQDGGRSSEQFF.

V and J are TRBV7-8 and TRBJ2-7; possibly TRBD2 for D (5 bases). The CDR3 runs to 15 residues. Germline V lookup: CDR1 SGHVS, CDR2 FQNEAQ. Trimming took 5 bases from V and 5 from J, leaving 19 bases between them. The CDR3 here is CASSLSAGLGDEQYF. DNA for the CDR3: TGTGCCAGCAGCCTCTCGGCGGGTCTGGGCGACGAGCAGTACTTC. Supplemented by reference TRBV7-8 and TRBJ2-7, the full variable domain reads GAGVSQSPRYKVAKRGQDVALRCDPISGHVSLFWYQQALGQGPEFLTYFQNEAQLDKSGLPSDRFFAERPEGSVSTLKIQRTQQEDSAVYLCASSLSAGLGDEQYFGPGTRLTVT.

Turning to this clonotype: This may stem from a read error, because a much larger clone lies one nucleotide away. The chain couples TRBV28 to TRBJ2-1; maybe TRBD1 (5 bases). CDR3 size: 12 residues. Germline V lookup: CDR1 MDHEN, CDR2 SYDVKM. Written as DNA, the CDR3 is TGTTCCAGCAGTTTATCCGTTCAGGGGCAGTTCTTC. Translating gives CSSSLSVQGQFF.

This clonotype was seen repeatedly, ten times or more. The CDR3 spells CASSPLGRYSNQPQHF. CDR3 nucleotide sequence: TGTGCCAGTAGTCCCCTGGGGCGGTATAGCAATCAGCCCCAGCATTTT. The V and J genes are TRBV19 and TRBJ1-5, with D maybe TRBD1 (5 bases). Deletions cut 5 bases from V and 0 bases from J, with 14 bases between. CDR1 and CDR2 from the germline V gene are LNHDA and SQIVND (reference sequence). CDR3 length equals 16 residues.

This clonotype was seen at least ten times. Here the CDR3 DNA reads TGCAGTGCTAGAGCAGACTCCTACGAGCAGTACTTC. As protein: CSARADSYEQYF. The chain combines TRBV20-1 with TRBJ2-7; D uncertain. CDR3 size: 12 residues. Trimming took 1 base from V and 0 from J, leaving 4 bases between them. Germline assignment: CDR1 DFQATT and CDR2 SNEGSKA (reference sequence).

In this sample, this clonotype turned up many times. The V call is TRBV7-2, the J call TRBJ1-2; 10 nucleotides align to TRBD1. The V segment lost 1 base and the J segment 6 bases; nucleotides outside the gene matches: 5. CDR3 length equals 15 residues. The germline CDR1 and CDR2 sequences are SGHTA and FQGNSA. CDR3: CASSLGLGQGNGYTF. The DNA for the CDR3 is TGTGCCAGCAGCTTAGGCTTGGGACAGGGGAATGGCTACACCTTC.

This clonotype was counted at least ten times. Mismatch with germline at one junction end may stem from a read error. The rearrangement joins TRBV7-2 to TRBJ2-5; D gene unclear. Germline V CDR1 and CDR2: SGHTA, FQGNSA. This CDR3 is built from 12 residues. In nucleotides, the CDR3 is TGCGCCAGCAGCTCCACCCGGGAGACCCAGTACTTC. Encoded protein: CASSSTRETQYF.

This clonotype was observed a handful of times. This chain connects TRBV10-3 to TRBJ2-3; 9 bases match TRBD2. This CDR3 has 15 amino acids. Per the germline V gene, CDR1 is ENHRY and CDR2 is SYGVKD. Trimming at V came to 10 bases and at J to 0 bases, leaving 8 bases not matched to a gene. CDR3 in DNA: TGTGCCAGCAAAATGGGACTAGCAAGCACAGATACGCAGTATTTT. Amino acids: CASKMGLASTDTQYF.

This clonotype was detected many times. The chain carries TRBV6-2 or TRBV6-3 and TRBJ1-5; a weak D match, TRBD1 (5 bases). CDR1 and CDR2 from the germline V gene are MNHEY and SVGEGT. This CDR3 spans 14 amino acids. V lost 6 bases to trimming and J lost 4 bases, with 13 bases between them. DNA for the CDR3: TGTGCCAGCAGACCTGACAGTGAGAATCAGCCCCAGCATTTT. Its protein is CASRPDSENQPQHF.

V and J are TRBV20-1 and TRBJ2-7; TRBD1 matches at 10 bases. This CDR3 has 15 amino acids. Germline values: CDR1 DFQATT, CDR2 SNEGSKA (reference sequence). The trim removed 0 bases at V and 3 bases at J, leaving 5 bases unmatched. The CDR3 loop reads CSARDRGQGFYEQYF. DNA for the CDR3: TGCAGTGCTAGAGATCGGGGACAGGGGTTCTACGAGCAGTACTTC.

The gene calls are TRBV6-6 and TRBJ1-1; D remains unclear. Trimming left V 4 bases short and J 1 base short, with 7 bases between. Germline V CDR1 and CDR2: MNHNY, SVGAGI (reference sequence). The CDR3 sequence is 13 residues long. This CDR3 reads CASSSPANTEAFF. The DNA of the CDR3 is TGTGCCAGCAGTTCCCCCGCGAACACTGAAGCTTTCTTT.

The chain joins TRBV7-2 to TRBJ2-2; 8 nucleotides line up with TRBD2. V gave up 3 bases and J gave up 4 bases; unmatched junction bases: 7. Germline V gives CDR1 SGHTA, CDR2 FQGNSA. This CDR3 spans 16 amino acids. CDR3 region: CASSFTGTRGTGELFF. CDR3 bases: TGTGCCAGCAGCTTCACCGGGACTAGGGGCACCGGGGAGCTGTTTTTT.

In this sample, this clonotype turned up many times. V usage is TRBV6-5 and J usage is TRBJ2-3, with TRBD2 identical over 10 bases. The germline CDR1 and CDR2 sequences are MNHEY and SVGAGI. The CDR3 extends over 15 amino acids. V lost 6 bases, J lost 3 bases, and 6 bases stayed unmatched. This CDR3 reads CASRAKTSGTDTQYF. CDR3 in DNA: TGTGCCAGCAGGGCCAAGACTAGCGGGACAGATACGCAGTATTTT.